This T cell receptor (beta chain) was sequenced during a study of cytomegalovirus exposure and HLA in healthy donors. Study background: Clustering assigned about 79% of the approximately 400 genotyped donors to the Caucasian-associated ancestry cluster. Whole-study findings and limits: In a later analysis, the majority of CMV-associated beta chains seemingly showed HLA restriction.

Each donor was nominally healthy when sampled (though unrecorded immune exposures were likely). Per germline, CDR1 SGHVS and CDR2 FNYEAQ. The V and J ends lost 1 base and 7 bases respectively, with 13 bases between them. This CDR3 has 14 residues. As for this clone: The antigen remains unidentified.

Amplification used 60 Vbeta primers and 13 Jbeta primers. Clones were read by immunoSEQ multiplex PCR, and TCRdb kept only the in-frame ones, dropping some. This table holds tens of thousands of clones. The receptor's source is a man aged 45-65 years in good health and CMV-seropositive. The specimen sequenced was PBMCs. The chain employs TRBV7-6 and TRBJ1-1; the D is unclear. The CDR3 is CASSLDSGSGEAFF. DNA of the CDR3: TGTGCCAGCAGCTTAGATTCGGGGTCGGGTGAAGCTTTCTTT.